These 28 T cell receptor beta chains originate from one sample sequenced in a study of T cell changes during pregnancy in multiple sclerosis. Sequencing used immunoSEQ multiplex PCR; TCRdb keeps in-frame clones, though not all of them. The data show fewer than 110,000 clones, 85% to 95% seen once. The source was peripheral blood, collected after pregnancy. Receptors were obtained from a female donor with multiple sclerosis, enrolled in a pregnancy study.

This chain connects TRBV18 to TRBJ2-7; TRBD1 agrees at 8 bases. Germline-derived CDR1 and CDR2 are KGHSH and LQKENI. The CDR3 runs to 15 residues. Unmatched junction bases numbered 5, after V lost 3 bases and J lost 1 base. CDR3: CASSPRTGNSYEQYF. Written as DNA, the CDR3 is TGTGCCAGCTCACCCCGGACAGGGAATTCCTACGAGCAGTACTTC.

The V and J genes are TRBV6-5 and TRBJ1-1; D might be TRBD1 (5 bases). V was cut by 8 bases and J by 4 bases, with 14 bases left in between. The CDR3 runs to 13 residues. CDR1 and CDR2 from the germline V gene are MNHEY and SVGAGI. The CDR3 protein is CASGQGYSTEAFF. The CDR3 region has the DNA TGTGCCAGCGGACAAGGTTACAGCACTGAAGCTTTCTTT.

The chain joins TRBV6-1 to TRBJ2-1; D gene unclear. This CDR3 contains 15 residues. The germline gives CDR1 MNHNS, CDR2 SASEGT. Deletions cut 4 bases from V and 0 bases from J, with 10 bases between. The CDR3 here is CASSVGTTSYNEQFF. The CDR3 DNA sequence: TGTGCCAGCAGTGTTGGCACTACCTCCTACAATGAGCAGTTCTTC.

The chain employs TRBV6-5 and TRBJ2-1; D unresolved. Trimming stripped 0 bases from V and 5 bases from J, with 5 bases between. The CDR3 is 13 residues long. The germline V gene has CDR1 MNHEY and CDR2 SVGAGI. CDR3 in DNA: TGTGCCAGCAGTTACTCCACAAACAATGAGCAGTTCTTC. It translates to CASSYSTNNEQFF.

The chain joins TRBV19 to TRBJ2-1, with 7 bases lining up with TRBD2. Per germline, CDR1 LNHDA and CDR2 SQIVND (reference sequence). The length of the CDR3 is 11 residues. V trimming: 11 bases; J trimming: 6 bases; junction bases outside the gene matches: 4. The chain's CDR3 is CAGGTTNEQFF. In DNA form, the CDR3 reads TGTGCCGGGGGGACTACCAATGAGCAGTTCTTC. The whole variable domain, filled in from reference TRBV19 and TRBJ2-1, reads DGGITQSPKYLFRKEGQNVTLSCEQNLNHDAMYWYRQDPGQGLRLIYYSQIVNDFQKGDIAEGYSVSREKKESFPLTVTSAQKNPTAFYLCAGGTTNEQFFGPGTRLTVL.

The genes are TRBV7-2 and TRBJ2-3, with 15 bases fitting TRBD2. V lost 2 bases, J lost 6 bases, and 12 bases stayed unmatched. CDR1 and CDR2 (germline): SGHTA, FQGNSA. The CDR3 contains 19 residues. The CDR3, as DNA: TGTGCCAGCAGCTTACAGGGACTAGCGGGGGGACCCATCCCGGATACGCAGTATTTT. This translates into CASSLQGLAGGPIPDTQYF.

The chain uses TRBV7-3 and TRBJ2-1; 7 nucleotides align to TRBD1. In germline, CDR1 is SGHTA, CDR2 FQGTGA. After removal of 2 bases from V and 6 bases from J, the junction contained 4 bases not matched to a gene. The CDR3 spans 14 residues. Written as DNA, the CDR3 is TGTGCCAGCAGCTTAGAGACAGGGAGCAATGAGCAGTTCTTC. This codes for CASSLETGSNEQFF.

Written as DNA, the CDR3 is TGCGCCAGCAGCCAAGATTGGGGGGGCCCCTCGGACGAGCAGTACTTC. Its translation: CASSQDWGGPSDEQYF. The chain combines TRBV4-3 with TRBJ2-7; D perhaps matches TRBD2 (7 bases). The CDR3 covers 16 residues. The V gene's germline CDR1 is LGHNA and CDR2 YSLEER. V was trimmed by 0 bases and J by 5 bases, leaving 17 bases between them.

The V call is TRBV9, the J call TRBJ2-1, with a possible D match to TRBD2 (5 bases). Germline CDR1 and CDR2: SGDLS and YYNGEE. V gave up 4 bases and J gave up 2 bases, with 13 bases separating them. The CDR3 length is 15 residues. CDR3 coding DNA: TGTGCCAGCAGCCCTAGCAGTCTAACCTACAATGAGCAGTTCTTC. Its translation is CASSPSSLTYNEQFF.

Only a few counts were recorded for this clone. The gene calls are TRBV7-2 and TRBJ1-2; D uncertain. This CDR3 region has 11 residues. Trimming left V 4 bases short and J 8 bases short, with 8 bases between. Per the germline V gene, CDR1 is SGHTA and CDR2 is FQGNSA. Written as DNA, the CDR3 is TGTGCCAGCAGCTCCATCGGGGGCTACACCTTC. It translates to CASSSIGGYTF.

The chain employs TRBV2 and TRBJ1-1, with D uncertain. The CDR3 loop spans 13 amino acids. CDR1 is SNHLY, CDR2 FYNNEI, per germline. Trimming shortened V by 10 bases and J by 1 base, and 13 bases separated the two germline ends. CDR3 sequence (DNA): TGTGCCATGCGGGGTGGGCGGAACACTGAAGCTTTCTTT. This sequence encodes CAMRGGRNTEAFF.

This clone was seen a handful of times. V and J are TRBV7-9 and TRBJ1-4, with D perhaps TRBD1 (6 bases). The length of the CDR3 is 12 residues. The germline V gene has CDR1 SEHNR and CDR2 FQNEAQ (reference sequence). Trimming stripped 5 bases from V and 11 bases from J, with 12 bases between. CDR3 coding DNA: TGTGCCAGCAGCCCCGAGGGACACAAACTGTTTTTT. Protein sequence: CASSPEGHKLFF. Variable domain in full (rest from reference TRBV7-9 and TRBJ1-4): DTGVSQNPRHKITKRGQNVTFRCDPISEHNRLYWYRQTLGQGPEFLTYFQNEAQLEKSRLLSDRFSAERPKGSFSTLEIQRTEQGDSAMYLCASSPEGHKLFFGSGTQLSVL.

This rearrangement joins TRBV11-2 to TRBJ1-4, with a tentative D call TRBD1 (5 bases). CDR3 length: 14 amino acids. The germline V gene has CDR1 SGHAT and CDR2 FQNNGV. The V end was cut by 6 bases, the J end by 8 bases, with 16 bases between. CDR3 bases: TGTGCCAGCAGTCAAATCCAGGGAAGGGAAAAACTGTTTTTT. This sequence encodes CASSQIQGREKLFF.

The chain combines TRBV14 with TRBJ2-2, with D maybe TRBD2 (8 bases). Germline assignment: CDR1 SGHDN and CDR2 FVKESK. The CDR3 length is 17 residues. V was shortened by 0 bases and J by 2 bases, with 13 bases between the two germline ends. This CDR3 reads CASSQDTGGGNTGELFF. CDR3 DNA sequence: TGTGCCAGCAGCCAAGATACGGGAGGGGGCAACACCGGGGAGCTGTTTTTT.

J is TRBJ2-7 and V is TRBV18; possibly TRBD1 for D (5 bases). This CDR3 is built from 14 residues. Trimming pared 5 bases from V and 4 bases from J, leaving 15 bases between. CDR1 and CDR2 (germline): KGHSH, LQKENI. The CDR3 is CASSSLTADYEQYF. Written as DNA, the CDR3 is TGTGCCAGCTCATCGCTGACAGCTGATTACGAGCAGTACTTC.

This chain joins TRBV28 and TRBJ1-5; 7 bases line up with TRBD1. Germline CDR1 reads MDHEN; CDR2 reads SYDVKM. CDR3 length: 15 amino acids. Germline trimming cut 6 bases from V and 6 bases from J; bases unmatched to any gene: 11. This chain's CDR3 is CASSPTDRVGQPQHF. CDR3 nucleotides: TGTGCCAGCAGCCCCACTGACAGGGTAGGTCAGCCCCAGCATTTT.

V is TRBV15 and J is TRBJ2-2; weak D call: TRBD2 (6 bases). The germline gives CDR1 LNHNV, CDR2 YYDKDF (reference sequence). The CDR3 runs 15 residues. V was trimmed by 5 bases and J by 4 bases, leaving 14 bases between them. CDR3 loop: CATSWRGSSTGELFF. In DNA, the CDR3 is TGTGCCACCAGCTGGAGGGGCTCGTCCACCGGGGAGCTGTTTTTT.

The V gene is TRBV2, the J gene TRBJ2-2, with D maybe TRBD2 (7 bases). CDR1 is SNHLY and CDR2 is FYNNEI in the germline V gene. This CDR3 comprises 13 residues. Trimming removed 7 bases from V and 9 bases from J, with 15 bases in between. CDR3 DNA: TGTGCCAGCAAGGCGGCGGGGGACAGGGAGCTGTTTTTT. Translated, it gives CASKAAGDRELFF.

The chain employs TRBV5-4 and TRBJ1-1, with D possibly being TRBD1 (5 bases). Germline CDR1 and CDR2: SGHNT and YYREEE (reference sequence). The germline V and J ends were trimmed by 5 bases and 0 bases, with 11 bases remaining between them. CDR3 length: 14 residues. CDR3 sequence: CASRQTALNTEAFF. Written as DNA, the CDR3 is TGTGCCAGCAGGCAGACAGCTTTGAACACTGAAGCTTTCTTT.

The V gene is TRBV5-8, the J gene TRBJ2-1, with 8 bases fitting TRBD1. After removal of 1 base from V and 8 bases from J, the junction contained 8 bases not matched to a gene. CDR3 length: 15 amino acids. Germline loops: CDR1 SGHTS, CDR2 YDEGEE. CDR3 region: CASSLPGQARHEQFF. Written as DNA, the CDR3 is TGTGCCAGCAGCTTGCCGGGACAGGCCCGCCATGAGCAGTTCTTC.

The genes are TRBV9 and TRBJ2-3; 8 nucleotides agree with TRBD2. Germline lookup yields CDR1 SGDLS and CDR2 YYNGEE. V was clipped by 0 bases and J by 9 bases; unmatched bases: 9. The CDR3 covers 15 residues. CDR3 nucleotide sequence: TGTGCCAGCAGCGTAGATTCTAGCGGGCCCGAGACGCAGTATTTT. Translated: CASSVDSSGPETQYF.

V is TRBV7-2 and J is TRBJ2-1; TRBD2 matches at 11 bases. CDR3 length equals 17 residues. The V gene's germline CDR1 is SGHTA and CDR2 FQGNSA. J gave up 8 bases and V 5 bases, and 14 bases lay outside the gene matches. The CDR3 here is CASSLALTSGGIDEQFF. The CDR3 DNA reads as TGTGCCAGCAGCCTTGCACTAACTAGCGGGGGAATCGATGAGCAGTTCTTC.

The chain carries TRBV27 and TRBJ2-3; TRBD2 is a possible D gene (6 bases). The CDR3 has 17 residues. Germline V CDR1 and CDR2: MNHEY, SMNVEV (reference sequence). V was cut by 6 bases and J by 4 bases, with 23 bases left in between. The CDR3 here is CASSSLTGASVSDTQYF. For the CDR3, the DNA is TGTGCCAGCAGCTCCCTCACCGGGGCTAGCGTTTCAGATACGCAGTATTTT.

This rearrangement joins TRBV6-1 to TRBJ2-3; D possibly corresponds to TRBD1 (6 bases). Trimming took off 5 bases at V and 7 bases at J, with 16 bases between the two ends. There are 14 residues in the CDR3. Germline V gene data show CDR1 as MNHNS and CDR2 as SASEGT. The CDR3 here is CASSIIVGAYTQYF. CDR3 in DNA: TGTGCCAGCAGTATAATCGTGGGGGCCTATACGCAGTATTTT.

This clone has just one count. The V and J genes are TRBV15 and TRBJ2-2, with a possible D match to TRBD1 (5 bases). This CDR3 is built from 14 residues. Trimming pared 8 bases from V and 0 bases from J, leaving 10 bases between. Germline CDR1 LNHNV, CDR2 YYDKDF (reference sequence). This CDR3 is CATLRDANTGELFF. The CDR3 region has the DNA TGTGCCACCCTCAGGGATGCGAACACCGGGGAGCTGTTTTTT.

CDR3 sequence: CASSSSSGLGRNTIYF. The CDR3, as DNA: TGTGCCAGCAGCTCGTCGAGCGGTTTAGGTCGAAACACCATATATTTT. The chain joins TRBV11-2 to TRBJ1-3; unclear D gene. Between the trimmed V and J ends, which lost 4 bases and 5 bases, there was a span of 18 bases. The CDR3 is made up of 16 amino acids. The V gene's germline CDR1 is SGHAT and CDR2 FQNNGV.

This chain joins TRBV7-9 and TRBJ1-1; D possibly corresponds to TRBD1 (5 bases). CDR1 and CDR2 from the germline V gene are SEHNR and FQNEAQ (reference sequence). Trimming cost V 0 bases and J 4 bases, with 9 bases left between them. The CDR3 contains 14 residues. CDR3 loop: CASSLAGGGTEAFF. In DNA form, the CDR3 reads TGTGCCAGCAGCTTAGCCGGGGGGGGCACTGAAGCTTTCTTT.

V usage is TRBV6-5 and J usage is TRBJ1-2; D is undetermined. Trimming shortened V by 4 bases and J by 2 bases, and 17 bases separated the two germline ends. The CDR3 consists of 16 residues. Germline V gene data show CDR1 as MNHEY and CDR2 as SVGAGI. CDR3 DNA: TGTGCCAGCAGTTCCTCCGTCGGGTCTGGCAACTATGGCTACACCTTC. Its translation is CASSSSVGSGNYGYTF.